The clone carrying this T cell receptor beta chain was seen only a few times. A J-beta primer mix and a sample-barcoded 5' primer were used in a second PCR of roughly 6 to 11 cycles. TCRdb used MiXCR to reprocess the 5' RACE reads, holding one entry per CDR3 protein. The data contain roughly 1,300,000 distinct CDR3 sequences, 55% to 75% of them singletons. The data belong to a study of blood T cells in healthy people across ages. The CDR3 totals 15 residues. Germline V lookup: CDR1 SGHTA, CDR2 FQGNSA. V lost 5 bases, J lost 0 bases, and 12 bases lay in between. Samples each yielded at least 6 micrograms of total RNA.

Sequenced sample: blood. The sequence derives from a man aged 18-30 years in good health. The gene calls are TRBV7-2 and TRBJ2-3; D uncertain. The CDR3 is CASSPRWASTDTQYF. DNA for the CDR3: TGTGCCAGCAGCCCCCGATGGGCTAGCACAGATACGCAGTATTTT.